This T cell receptor (delta chain) appears in the sequencing data of a study of gamma-delta T cells after stem cell transplantation. TCRdb called clones anew from the RT-PCR reads with CATT. Of several thousand delta-chain clones in the sample, just over 20% were seen once. This clone is labeled as medium-sized (0.01 to 0.1%). CDR3 length: 20 amino acids. The germline gives CDR1 GEAIGNYY, CDR2 EKD. The J segment lost 0 bases and the V segment lost 0 bases, leaving 18 bases of the junction unmatched. Sequenced material: gamma-delta T cells. The TCR was taken from a human donor. It is not recorded whose cells these are; they may come from a transplant donor. V and J are TRDV2 and TRDJ1; 7 positions agree with TRDD3. The CDR3 is CACDTLSVGEPFRYTDKLIF. The CDR3 nucleotides read TGTGCCTGTGACACCTTATCGGTGGGGGAACCGTTCAGGTACACCGATAAACTCATCTTT.